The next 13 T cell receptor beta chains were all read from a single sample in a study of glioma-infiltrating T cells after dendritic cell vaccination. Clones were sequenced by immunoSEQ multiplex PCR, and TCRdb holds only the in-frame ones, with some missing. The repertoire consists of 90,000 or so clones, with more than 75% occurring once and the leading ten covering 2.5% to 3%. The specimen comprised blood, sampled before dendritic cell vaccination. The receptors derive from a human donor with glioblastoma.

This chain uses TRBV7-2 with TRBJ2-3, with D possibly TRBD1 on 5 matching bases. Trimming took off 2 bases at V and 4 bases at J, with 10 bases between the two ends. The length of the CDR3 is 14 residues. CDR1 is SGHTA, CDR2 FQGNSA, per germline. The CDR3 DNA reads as TGTGCCAGCAGCTTACCAGGGATCCCAGATACGCAGTATTTT. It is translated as CASSLPGIPDTQYF.

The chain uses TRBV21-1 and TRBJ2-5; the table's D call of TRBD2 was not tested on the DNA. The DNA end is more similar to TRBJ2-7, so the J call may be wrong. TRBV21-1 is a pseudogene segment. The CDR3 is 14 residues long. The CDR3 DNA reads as TGTGCCAGCAGCAAGGGCGGAGGCTCCTACGAGCAGTACTTC. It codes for CASSKGGGSYEQYF.

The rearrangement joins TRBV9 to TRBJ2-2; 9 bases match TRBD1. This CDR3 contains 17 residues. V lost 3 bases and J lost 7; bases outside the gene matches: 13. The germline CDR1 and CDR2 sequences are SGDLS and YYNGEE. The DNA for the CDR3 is TGTGCCAGCAGCGGTATACAGGGGGCGCGTTTACTCGGGGAGCTGTTTTTT. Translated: CASSGIQGARLLGELFF.

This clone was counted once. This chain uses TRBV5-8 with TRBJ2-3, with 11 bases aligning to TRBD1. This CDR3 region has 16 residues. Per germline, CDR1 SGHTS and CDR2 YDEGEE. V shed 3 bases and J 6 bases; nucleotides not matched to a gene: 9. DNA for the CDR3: TGTGCCAGCAGCTATTCCGGACAGGGGGCAGGTGATACGCAGTATTTT. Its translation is CASSYSGQGAGDTQYF.

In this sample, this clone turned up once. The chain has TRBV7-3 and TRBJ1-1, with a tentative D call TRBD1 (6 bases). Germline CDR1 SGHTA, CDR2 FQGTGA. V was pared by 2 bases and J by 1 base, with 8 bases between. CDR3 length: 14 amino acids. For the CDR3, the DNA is TGTGCCAGCAGCTTAGGGGGCGAGAACACTGAAGCTTTCTTT. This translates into CASSLGGENTEAFF. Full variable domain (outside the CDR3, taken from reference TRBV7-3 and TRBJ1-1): GAGVSQTPSNKVTEKGKYVELRCDPISGHTALYWYRQSLGQGPEFLIYFQGTGAADDSGLPNDRFFAVRPEGSVSTLKIQRTERGDSAVYLCASSLGGENTEAFFGQGTRLTVV.

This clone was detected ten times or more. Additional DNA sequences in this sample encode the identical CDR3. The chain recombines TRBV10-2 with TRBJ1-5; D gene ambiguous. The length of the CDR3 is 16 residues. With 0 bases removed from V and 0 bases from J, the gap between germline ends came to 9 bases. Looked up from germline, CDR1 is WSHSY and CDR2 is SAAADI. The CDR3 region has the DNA TGCGCCAGCAGTGAGTCTCCAGGTAATAGCAATCAGCCCCAGCATTTT. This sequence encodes CASSESPGNSNQPQHF.

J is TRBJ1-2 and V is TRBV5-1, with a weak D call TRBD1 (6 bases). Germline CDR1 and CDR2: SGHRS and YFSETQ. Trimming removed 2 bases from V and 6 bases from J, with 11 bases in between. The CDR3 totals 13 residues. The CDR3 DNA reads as TGCGCCAGCAGCTTAACAGGGAAAGATGGCTACACCTTC. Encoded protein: CASSLTGKDGYTF.

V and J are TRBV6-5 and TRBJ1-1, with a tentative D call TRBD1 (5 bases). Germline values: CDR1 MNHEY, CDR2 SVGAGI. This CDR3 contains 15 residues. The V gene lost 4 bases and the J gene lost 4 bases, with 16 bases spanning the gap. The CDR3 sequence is CASSLSGFGGTEAFF. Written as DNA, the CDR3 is TGTGCCAGCAGTTTATCAGGGTTCGGGGGCACTGAAGCTTTCTTT.

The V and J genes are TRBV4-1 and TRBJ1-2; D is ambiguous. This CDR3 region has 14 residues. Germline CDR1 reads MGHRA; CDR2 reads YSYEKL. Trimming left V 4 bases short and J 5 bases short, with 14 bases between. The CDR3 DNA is TGCGCCAGCAGCCCAAGCACCCAAAATTATGGCTACACCTTC. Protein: CASSPSTQNYGYTF.

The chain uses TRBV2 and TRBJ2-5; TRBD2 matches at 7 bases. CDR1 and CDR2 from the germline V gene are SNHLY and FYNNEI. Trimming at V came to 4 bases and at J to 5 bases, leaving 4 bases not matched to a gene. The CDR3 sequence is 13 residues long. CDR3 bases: TGTGCCAGCAGTGGGGAGGGAAGGGAGACCCAGTACTTC. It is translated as CASSGEGRETQYF.

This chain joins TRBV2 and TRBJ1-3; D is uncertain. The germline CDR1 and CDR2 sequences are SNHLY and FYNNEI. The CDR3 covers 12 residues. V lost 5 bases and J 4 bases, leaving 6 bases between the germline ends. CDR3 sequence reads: CASSSEGNTIYF. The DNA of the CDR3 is TGTGCCAGCAGTTCGGAGGGAAACACCATATATTTT. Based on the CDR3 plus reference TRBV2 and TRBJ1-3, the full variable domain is EPEVTQTPSHQVTQMGQEVILRCVPISNHLYFYWYRQILGQKVEFLVSFYNNEISEKSEIFDDQFSVERPDGSNFTLKIRSTKLEDSAMYFCASSSEGNTIYFGEGSWLTVV.

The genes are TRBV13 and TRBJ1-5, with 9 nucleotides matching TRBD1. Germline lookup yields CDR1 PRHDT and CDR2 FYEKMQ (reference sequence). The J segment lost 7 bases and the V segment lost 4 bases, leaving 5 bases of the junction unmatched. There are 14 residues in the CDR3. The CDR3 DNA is TGTGCCAGCAGCTCCACAGGGGGCCGGCAGCCCCAGCATTTT. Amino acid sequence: CASSSTGGRQPQHF.

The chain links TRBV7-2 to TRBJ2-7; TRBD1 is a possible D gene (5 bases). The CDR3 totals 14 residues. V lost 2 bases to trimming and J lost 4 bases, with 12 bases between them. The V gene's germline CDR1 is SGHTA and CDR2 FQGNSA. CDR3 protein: CASSLLGHGYEQYF. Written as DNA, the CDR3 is TGTGCCAGCAGCTTACTTGGACACGGATACGAGCAGTACTTC.